This TCR beta chain was retrieved from a study of patients and donors after allogeneic stem cell transplantation. TCRdb processed the RT-PCR reads anew with MiXCR; each CDR3 protein has one entry. The table includes roughly 960,000 distinct CDR3 sequences, roughly 18% detected once. Germline V CDR1 and CDR2: MNHNS, SASEGT. The CDR3 consists of 14 residues. In regard to this clonotype: Compared with germline, one end of the junction differs, possibly owing to a read error.

The receptor's source is a human donor who was either an allogeneic HSCT recipient or a stem cell or donor lymphocyte infusion donor (not recorded which). It is not recorded whose cells these are; they may come from a transplant donor. The specimen was blood, either unsorted or a sorted T cell fraction (not recorded which). The chain combines TRBV6-1 with TRBJ1-5; D unresolved. CDR3 in amino acids: CATSMGSGNQPQHF. The DNA for the CDR3 is TGTGCCACCAGTATGGGGTCGGGGAATCAGCCCCAGCATTTT.